Described below is a single T cell receptor (beta chain) sequence and its context. Its antigen is currently unknown. Terminally differentiated effector memory CD45RA+ cells were left out of the naive CD8 fraction, which was CD45RO-negative and positively selected for CCR7. Per the germline V gene, CDR1 is SGHDT and CDR2 is YYEEEE. CDR3 length: 14 residues. V lost 3 bases and J lost 5; bases outside the gene matches: 5. This entry belongs to a study of shared clonotypes between healthy human individuals. Study outcomes and limitations: Sampling used blood alone; tissue repertoires probably differ. The diversity represented, both genetic and in exposure history, was limited by few donors. The naive CD4 repertoires of a handful of donors were compared, and 5% to 6.5% of clonotypes were shared.

Generated by immunoSEQ multiplex PCR, the TCRdb table keeps only in-frame clones and is missing some. The sample comprises under 1 million clones, 96% of which are singletons, and less than 0.25% rests with the top ten. The chain links TRBV5-6 to TRBJ1-2, with 9 bases that match TRBD1. Material for sequencing was naive CD8+ T cells sorted from blood. The clonotype was recovered from a young man in good health. The CDR3 nucleotides are TGTGCCAGCAGCTATGGACAGGGGACGTATGGCTACACCTTC. It encodes CASSYGQGTYGYTF.